The 20 T cell receptor beta chains in this list originate from one sample, sequenced in a study of blood T cell repertoires in COVID-19. Using immunoSEQ multiplex PCR, the repertoire was profiled, and TCRdb retains in-frame clones only, with some absent. This table has hundreds of thousands of clones, 70% to 90% appearing once. The sequencing sample was made of peripheral blood. The origin of the receptors is a woman aged 60-75 years with COVID-19, enrolled during active disease.

This clone was observed a single time. V usage is TRBV19 and J usage is TRBJ2-7; D unclear. V was trimmed by 6 bases and J by 7 bases, leaving 19 bases between them. The CDR3 loop spans 14 amino acids. CDR1 and CDR2 from the germline V gene are LNHDA and SQIVND (reference sequence). The CDR3 region has the DNA TGTGCCAGTAGGGTCCCGGGTTCCTCGGGTGAGCAGTACTTC. It codes for CASRVPGSSGEQYF.

V usage is TRBV7-2 and J usage is TRBJ1-1, with D tentatively TRBD1 (5 bases). The CDR3 runs 13 residues. Per germline, CDR1 SGHTA and CDR2 FQGNSA. V gave up 4 bases and J gave up 8 bases, with 14 bases separating them. The CDR3 is CASSSYDSPEAFF. The CDR3 nucleotides read TGTGCCAGCAGCTCCTACGACAGCCCAGAAGCTTTCTTT.

This chain links TRBV5-1 with TRBJ2-7; TRBD1 aligns across 9 bases. V shed 0 bases, J shed 6 bases, and the junction held 4 bases outside the gene matches. CDR3 size: 14 residues. Germline V lookup: CDR1 SGHRS, CDR2 YFSETQ. CDR3 region: CASSLGGTGPEQYF. Written as DNA, the CDR3 is TGCGCCAGCAGCTTGGGGGGGACAGGGCCCGAGCAGTACTTC.

V and J are TRBV7-2 and TRBJ2-1, with TRBD2 matching 12 bases. The trim removed 4 bases at V and 8 bases at J, leaving 6 bases unmatched. The CDR3 is made up of 15 amino acids. Germline CDR1 is SGHTA and CDR2 is FQGNSA. CDR3 nucleotides: TGTGCCAGCAGCTCGACTAGCGGGGGTACCTATGAGCAGTTCTTC. This gives the protein CASSSTSGGTYEQFF.

V gene TRBV3-1 (or the pseudogene TRBV3-2) combines with J gene TRBJ2-7; 10 positions match TRBD1. Germline trimming cut 1 base from V and 9 bases from J; bases unmatched to any gene: 12. CDR1 is LGHDT, CDR2 YNNKEL, per germline (reference sequence). The CDR3 spans 16 residues. CDR3 in amino acids: CASSQGRGTGAPGQYF. In DNA, the CDR3 is TGTGCCAGCAGCCAAGGCAGAGGGACAGGGGCCCCCGGGCAGTACTTC.

The chain combines TRBV5-1 with TRBJ1-2, with a possible D match to TRBD1 (5 bases). CDR3 length: 14 residues. CDR1 is SGHRS and CDR2 is YFSETQ in the germline V gene. V gave up 4 bases and J gave up 8 bases, with 18 bases separating them. This CDR3 reads CASSPKEGLRGYTF. The CDR3 region has the DNA TGCGCCAGCAGCCCAAAGGAGGGGCTCAGGGGCTACACCTTC.

The V gene is TRBV19, the J gene TRBJ1-5, with 10 bases aligning to TRBD1. This CDR3 is 14 amino acids long. Trimming cost V 5 bases and J 5 bases; bases outside gene matches: 3. The germline V gene has CDR1 LNHDA and CDR2 SQIVND (reference sequence). In nucleotides, the CDR3 is TGTGCCAGTAGTTCGGGACAGGGGTATCAGCCCCAGCATTTT. Translated: CASSSGQGYQPQHF.

Only a few counts were recorded for this clone. This rearrangement joins TRBV7-8 to TRBJ1-3, with 8 bases aligning to TRBD1. Germline-derived CDR1 and CDR2 are SGHVS and FQNEAQ. The ends lost 1 base at V and 0 bases at J; junction bases unmatched: 8. There are 18 residues in the CDR3. CDR3 residues: CASSLVWGQVYSGNTIYF. The DNA of the CDR3 is TGTGCCAGCAGCTTAGTGTGGGGACAGGTTTACTCTGGAAACACCATATATTTT. Filled out from reference TRBV7-8 and TRBJ1-3, the complete variable domain reads GAGVSQSPRYKVAKRGQDVALRCDPISGHVSLFWYQQALGQGPEFLTYFQNEAQLDKSGLPSDRFFAERPEGSVSTLKIQRTQQEDSAVYLCASSLVWGQVYSGNTIYFGEGSWLTVV.

The genes are TRBV7-3 and TRBJ2-1; the D is unclear. Germline V lookup: CDR1 SGHTA, CDR2 FQGTGA. This CDR3 contains 16 residues. V was cut by 1 base and J by 0 bases, with 10 bases left in between. The CDR3 DNA follows: TGTGCCAGCAGCTTAAGTTCAGGAAGCTCCTACAATGAGCAGTTCTTC. Its translation is CASSLSSGSSYNEQFF.

The rearrangement joins TRBV3-1 (or the pseudogene TRBV3-2) to TRBJ1-6; D possibly corresponds to TRBD1 (6 bases). The V end lost 3 bases, the J end lost 9 bases, and 18 bases lay between the germline ends. The germline V gene encodes CDR1 LGHDT and CDR2 YNNKEL (reference sequence). The CDR3 is made up of 16 amino acids. CDR3 sequence reads: CASSQADSPLSSPLHF. The CDR3 DNA reads TGTGCCAGCAGCCAGGCGGACAGTCCGCTCTCTTCACCCCTCCACTTT.

The chain links TRBV30 to TRBJ1-6, with D tentatively TRBD1 (6 bases). Germline assignment: CDR1 GTSNPN and CDR2 SVGIG (reference sequence). The CDR3 length is 16 residues. V was cut by 0 bases and J by 1 base, with 10 bases left in between. CDR3: CAWSVGGLSYNSPLHF. The CDR3 DNA reads TGTGCCTGGAGTGTGGGGGGGCTTTCCTATAATTCACCCCTCCACTTT.

This chain links TRBV7-8 with TRBJ2-1; 7 bases fit TRBD2. The junction had 9 bases not matched to a gene; V was cut back by 5 bases and J by 14 bases. This CDR3 spans 12 amino acids. Germline V CDR1 and CDR2: SGHVS, FQNEAQ. The CDR3 spells CASSLETSHKFF. As DNA, the CDR3 is TGTGCCAGCAGCCTAGAGACTAGCCATAAGTTCTTC.

The chain recombines TRBV6-5 with TRBJ1-4, with 9 nucleotides matching TRBD1. Germline CDR1 is MNHEY and CDR2 is SVGAGI. The CDR3 runs to 15 residues. With V trimmed by 6 bases and J by 3 bases, 5 bases remained unmatched. The CDR3 is CASRYRGQANEKLFF. Here the CDR3 DNA reads TGTGCCAGCAGATACAGGGGGCAGGCTAATGAAAAACTGTTTTTT.

The chain carries TRBV25-1 and TRBJ1-4; D call uncertain. CDR3 length: 16 amino acids. V shed 11 bases and J shed 0 bases, with 19 bases lying between them. CDR1 MGHDK and CDR2 SYGVNS come from the germline V gene. This CDR3 is CAVAESVTATNEKLFF. CDR3 nucleotide sequence: TGTGCCGTCGCCGAATCGGTCACTGCAACTAATGAAAAACTGTTTTTT.

The gene calls are TRBV5-1 and TRBJ1-2; D remains unclear. Germline CDR1 is SGHRS and CDR2 is YFSETQ. Trimming took off 0 bases at V and 8 bases at J, with 11 bases between the two ends. This CDR3 contains 13 residues. The CDR3 sequence: CASSLGTPRGYTF. CDR3 nucleotide sequence: TGCGCCAGCAGCTTGGGGACTCCCCGGGGCTACACCTTC. The full variable domain, its missing parts supplied by reference TRBV5-1 and TRBJ1-2, is KAGVTQTPRYLIKTRGQQVTLSCSPISGHRSVSWYQQTPGQGLQFLFEYFSETQRNKGNFPGRFSGRQFSNSRSEMNVSTLELGDSALYLCASSLGTPRGYTFGSGTRLTVV.

The genes are TRBV7-2 and TRBJ2-5; tentatively, D is TRBD1 (5 bases). The CDR3 consists of 15 residues. Trimming pared 5 bases from V and 4 bases from J, leaving 17 bases between. Germline V gene sequence: CDR1 SGHTA, CDR2 FQGNSA. The CDR3 DNA reads as TGTGCCAGCAGCCCCCAAATCCCAGGGTCAGAGACCCAGTACTTC. It encodes CASSPQIPGSETQYF. Looking up the rest from reference TRBV7-2 and TRBJ2-5 gives the full variable domain: GAGVSQSPSNKVTEKGKDVELRCDPISGHTALYWYRQSLGQGLEFLIYFQGNSAPDKSGLPSDRFSAERTGGSVSTLTIQRTQQEDSAVYLCASSPQIPGSETQYFGPGTRLLVL.

V usage is TRBV19 and J usage is TRBJ1-5; possibly TRBD1 for D (5 bases). The CDR3 has 15 residues. Germline values: CDR1 LNHDA, CDR2 SQIVND (reference sequence). With 6 bases removed from V and 2 bases from J, the gap between germline ends came to 14 bases. The CDR3 reads CASRGTQAGNQPQHF. The CDR3 nucleotides are TGTGCCAGTAGGGGGACTCAAGCAGGCAATCAGCCCCAGCATTTT. Using reference TRBV19 and TRBJ1-5 for the parts outside the CDR3, the full variable domain is DGGITQSPKYLFRKEGQNVTLSCEQNLNHDAMYWYRQDPGQGLRLIYYSQIVNDFQKGDIAEGYSVSREKKESFPLTVTSAQKNPTAFYLCASRGTQAGNQPQHFGDGTRLSIL.

This clone was counted between two and nine times. The sample holds other DNA sequences that translate to the same CDR3. The genes are TRBV9 and TRBJ1-1, with 7 bases aligning to TRBD1. This CDR3 has 14 residues. Losses at the gene ends were 1 base for V and 2 bases for J; bases not matched to a gene: 2. Germline lookup yields CDR1 SGDLS and CDR2 YYNGEE. CDR3 nucleotides: TGTGCCAGCAGCGTACGGGACAGCAACACTGAAGCTTTCTTT. Translating it yields CASSVRDSNTEAFF.

This clone was counted only a few times. The identical CDR3 is also encoded by other nucleotide sequences in the sample. The rearrangement uses TRBV18 and TRBJ1-1; 10 bases match TRBD1. The germline V gene has CDR1 KGHSH and CDR2 LQKENI. This CDR3 has 15 residues. The junction had 1 base not matched to a gene; V was cut back by 0 bases and J by 3 bases. Here the CDR3 DNA reads TGTGCCAGCTCACCACCCGGGACAGGGGACACTGAAGCTTTCTTT. Protein sequence: CASSPPGTGDTEAFF. Using reference TRBV18 and TRBJ1-1 for the parts outside the CDR3, the full variable domain is NAGVMQNPRHLVRRRGQEARLRCSPMKGHSHVYWYRQLPEEGLKFMVYLQKENIIDESGMPKERFSAEFPKEGPSILRIQQVVRGDSAAYFCASSPPGTGDTEAFFGQGTRLTVV.

This rearrangement joins TRBV20-1 to TRBJ1-1, with D maybe TRBD1 (5 bases). V was pared by 3 bases and J by 3 bases, with 11 bases between. CDR3 size: 13 residues. Per the germline V gene, CDR1 is DFQATT and CDR2 is SNEGSKA (reference sequence). CDR3 in DNA: TGCAGTGCTAGTCAGGGAGGGGACACTGAAGCTTTCTTT. Translation: CSASQGGDTEAFF.